The clone carrying this T cell receptor beta chain was detected only once. The data were taken from a study of blood T cell repertoires in COVID-19. TCRdb keeps only in-frame clones here, not all; method: immunoSEQ multiplex PCR. The table lists 300,000 to 400,000 clones, roughly 85% of them singletons. V gave up 3 bases and J gave up 1 base, with 6 bases separating them. Germline values: CDR1 MDHEN, CDR2 SYDVKM. CDR3 length: 13 residues. This chain uses TRBV28 with TRBJ1-1, with D unclear. The receptor comes from a woman aged 25 to 39 who had been exposed to COVID-19. The sample was PBMCs or T cells enriched from blood (not recorded which). The CDR3 loop reads CASSFLRNTEAFF. In DNA form, the CDR3 reads TGTGCCAGCAGTTTCCTCAGGAACACTGAAGCTTTCTTT.